A selection of T cell receptor beta chains follows, all from one sample in a study of T cells after yellow fever vaccination. Each CDR3 protein is one row after TCRdb ran MiXCR on the 5' RACE reads. In the table there are approximately 160,000 distinct CDR3 sequences, 7% to 10% of which are singletons. The material was CD8+ T cells sorted from PBMCs, obtained 45 days after the yellow fever booster vaccination. The receptor set was obtained from a man younger than 35 who received the YFV17D yellow fever vaccine. The CDR3 runs from the conserved cysteine through the conserved F or W. The order of the fields is D gene, clone size, V gene, J gene, CDR3 DNA, CDR3 protein. A D gene is named only where the DNA matches it firmly. Clone size is shown for a subset of rows, as once, few, many or a class of expanded clone.

d_call: TRBD2; clone_size: few; v_call: TRBV7-8; j_call: TRBJ2-3; cdr3_nt: TGTGCCAGCAGCTTCGGGGGGGGCGCCGGGGCAGATACGCAGTATTTT; cdr3_aa: CASSFGGGAGADTQYF
d_call: NA; clone_size: NA; v_call: TRBV5-4; j_call: TRBJ2-1; cdr3_nt: TGTGCCAGCAGCTTGGGGGATCGGGGGGCAGGGTACAATGAGCAGTTCTTC; cdr3_aa: CASSLGDRGAGYNEQFF
d_call: TRBD2; clone_size: few; v_call: TRBV24-1; j_call: TRBJ2-1; cdr3_nt: TGTGCCACCAGTGCCTTGACTAGCGGGGGGTCCTACAATGAGCAGTTCTTC; cdr3_aa: CATSALTSGGSYNEQFF
d_call: NA; clone_size: NA; v_call: TRBV2; j_call: TRBJ2-3; cdr3_nt: TGTGCCGGCCCTAGCGATTCTAGGGATACGCAGTATTTT; cdr3_aa: CAGPSDSRDTQYF
d_call: TRBD1; clone_size: few; v_call: TRBV10-1; j_call: TRBJ2-1; cdr3_nt: TGCGCCAGCAGAAGGGACAGCGGCTCCTACAATGAGCAGTTCTTC; cdr3_aa: CASRRDSGSYNEQFF
d_call: NA; clone_size: few; v_call: TRBV6-6; j_call: TRBJ2-7; cdr3_nt: TGTGCCAGCAGTCTCGGGGGTTTCACCTACGAGCAGTACTTC; cdr3_aa: CASSLGGFTYEQYF
d_call: TRBD1; clone_size: few; v_call: TRBV5-4; j_call: TRBJ1-1; cdr3_nt: TGTGCCAGCAGCCCCGAACAGGGGATGAACACTGAAGCTTTCTTT; cdr3_aa: CASSPEQGMNTEAFF
d_call: NA; clone_size: few; v_call: TRBV6-5; j_call: TRBJ1-1; cdr3_nt: TGTGCCAGCACACGGGGAGCCTCGACTGAAGCTTTCTTT; cdr3_aa: CASTRGASTEAFF
d_call: NA; clone_size: few; v_call: TRBV5-1; j_call: TRBJ1-1; cdr3_nt: TGCGCCAGTTGTACAGGGCTGGAGAACACTGAAGCTTTCTTT; cdr3_aa: CASCTGLENTEAFF
d_call: NA; clone_size: NA; v_call: TRBV20-1; j_call: TRBJ2-4; cdr3_nt: TGCAGTGCTAGAGATTTAGGGTGGGAGTACTTC; cdr3_aa: CSARDLGWEYF
d_call: TRBD1; clone_size: NA; v_call: TRBV20-1; j_call: TRBJ2-7; cdr3_nt: TGCAGTGCCTATGGCCCTGACAGGGATTACTACGAGCAGTACTTC; cdr3_aa: CSAYGPDRDYYEQYF
d_call: NA; clone_size: NA; v_call: TRBV3-1; j_call: TRBJ2-7; cdr3_nt: TGTGCCAGCAGCCATCCAGGGGGGAAGAACGAGCAGTACTTC; cdr3_aa: CASSHPGGKNEQYF
d_call: NA; clone_size: few; v_call: TRBV4-3; j_call: TRBJ2-3; cdr3_nt: TGCGCCAGCAGCCATACATCCCCGATCTTACCCACAGATACGCAGTATTTT; cdr3_aa: CASSHTSPILPTDTQYF
d_call: NA; clone_size: few; v_call: TRBV15; j_call: TRBJ2-1; cdr3_nt: TGTGCCACCAGCAGAGATCTTGTTAATGAGCAGTTCTTC; cdr3_aa: CATSRDLVNEQFF
d_call: NA; clone_size: NA; v_call: TRBV29-1; j_call: TRBJ2-5; cdr3_nt: TGCAGCGTTGAATATCTGGGGAGAGGGGAGACCCAGTACTTC; cdr3_aa: CSVEYLGRGETQYF
d_call: TRBD2; clone_size: NA; v_call: TRBV5-1; j_call: TRBJ2-1; cdr3_nt: TGCGCCAGCAGCCCGTGGACCGGGACTAGCATCTACAATGAGCAGTTCTTC; cdr3_aa: CASSPWTGTSIYNEQFF
d_call: TRBD1; clone_size: few; v_call: TRBV4-1; j_call: TRBJ1-1; cdr3_nt: TGCGCCAGCAGCCTCCAGGGGGCTGGCGCTGAAGCTTTCTTT; cdr3_aa: CASSLQGAGAEAFF
d_call: TRBD1; clone_size: NA; v_call: TRBV4-3; j_call: TRBJ2-5; cdr3_nt: TGCGCCAGCATTGGCCTTGGACAGGTAGAGACCCAGTACTTC; cdr3_aa: CASIGLGQVETQYF
d_call: NA; clone_size: few; v_call: TRBV6-2/TRBV6-3; j_call: TRBJ2-7; cdr3_nt: TGTGCCAGCAGCGCCGGGCCGCACTCCTACGAGCAGTACTTC; cdr3_aa: CASSAGPHSYEQYF
d_call: NA; clone_size: few; v_call: TRBV27; j_call: TRBJ2-1; cdr3_nt: TGTGCCAGCAGTTTATTGGGGGTCGGGTACAATGAGCAGTTCTTC; cdr3_aa: CASSLLGVGYNEQFF
d_call: TRBD2; clone_size: few; v_call: TRBV11-1; j_call: TRBJ2-5; cdr3_nt: TGTGCCAGCGGACTAGCGGGAAATAGAAAGACCCAGTACTTC; cdr3_aa: CASGLAGNRKTQYF
d_call: TRBD2; clone_size: few; v_call: TRBV7-6; j_call: TRBJ2-1; cdr3_nt: TGTGCCAGCAGCTTAGCGTCTAAGCGGGGGGCGTACAATGAGCAGTTCTTC; cdr3_aa: CASSLASKRGAYNEQFF
d_call: TRBD1; clone_size: NA; v_call: TRBV6-2/TRBV6-3; j_call: TRBJ1-5; cdr3_nt: TGTGCCAGCAGCGAAAACAGGGGAGACACTCAGCCCCAGCATTTT; cdr3_aa: CASSENRGDTQPQHF
d_call: NA; clone_size: few; v_call: TRBV5-1; j_call: TRBJ2-1; cdr3_nt: TGCGCCAGCAGCTTGGACCGCTACAATGAGCAGTTCTTC; cdr3_aa: CASSLDRYNEQFF
d_call: NA; clone_size: many; v_call: TRBV4-3; j_call: TRBJ2-1; cdr3_nt: TGCGCCAGCAGCCAAGGATCAGGGATTGGCAATGAGCAGTTCTTC; cdr3_aa: CASSQGSGIGNEQFF
d_call: NA; clone_size: few; v_call: TRBV7-8; j_call: TRBJ1-5; cdr3_nt: TGTGCCAGCAGCTTAGAAGGAGATCAGCCCCAGCATTTT; cdr3_aa: CASSLEGDQPQHF
d_call: NA; clone_size: NA; v_call: TRBV29-1; j_call: TRBJ1-2; cdr3_nt: TGCAGCGTGAATTGGAGCGACCTTGGCTATGGCTACACCTTC; cdr3_aa: CSVNWSDLGYGYTF
d_call: NA; clone_size: few; v_call: TRBV5-8; j_call: TRBJ2-3; cdr3_nt: TGTGCCAGCAGGGCGTATCTTAGCACAGATACGCAGTATTTT; cdr3_aa: CASRAYLSTDTQYF
d_call: NA; clone_size: NA; v_call: TRBV7-2; j_call: TRBJ2-5; cdr3_nt: TGTGCCAGCAGCTTAGAGGGGCCAGAGACCCAGTACTTC; cdr3_aa: CASSLEGPETQYF
d_call: NA; clone_size: NA; v_call: TRBV7-9; j_call: TRBJ1-1; cdr3_nt: TGTGCCAGCAGCCGTGAGCAACAGGGGAACACTGAAGCTTTCTTT; cdr3_aa: CASSREQQGNTEAFF
d_call: TRBD1; clone_size: NA; v_call: TRBV5-4; j_call: TRBJ2-3; cdr3_nt: TGTGCCAGCAGAGCGACAGGGGCTAGCACAGATACGCAGTATTTT; cdr3_aa: CASRATGASTDTQYF
d_call: NA; clone_size: few; v_call: TRBV30; j_call: TRBJ2-2; cdr3_nt: TGTGCCTGGAGTGGTGGTTTCGGGGAGCTGTTTTTT; cdr3_aa: CAWSGGFGELFF
d_call: NA; clone_size: few; v_call: TRBV20-1; j_call: TRBJ2-5; cdr3_nt: TGCAGTGCTAGAGATTACACTGGGCGAGCAGAGACCCAGTACTTC; cdr3_aa: CSARDYTGRAETQYF
d_call: NA; clone_size: NA; v_call: TRBV7-8; j_call: TRBJ2-7; cdr3_nt: TGTGCCAGCAGCTTAGGGGGAACCCCCTTCGTCGAGCAGTACTTC; cdr3_aa: CASSLGGTPFVEQYF
d_call: NA; clone_size: few; v_call: TRBV7-3; j_call: TRBJ1-5; cdr3_nt: TGTGCCAGCAGCTTAAGTCAGGCTCAGCCCCAGCATTTT; cdr3_aa: CASSLSQAQPQHF
d_call: TRBD2; clone_size: NA; v_call: TRBV3-1; j_call: TRBJ2-3; cdr3_nt: TGTGCCAGCTCCCCGGGACTAGCGGGGGGAAGCACAGATACGCAGTATTTT; cdr3_aa: CASSPGLAGGSTDTQYF
d_call: NA; clone_size: NA; v_call: TRBV27; j_call: TRBJ2-1; cdr3_nt: TGTGCCAGCAGTGTCGGAGGGGGGAATGAGCAGTTCTTC; cdr3_aa: CASSVGGGNEQFF
d_call: TRBD1; clone_size: few; v_call: TRBV6-1; j_call: TRBJ1-2; cdr3_nt: TGTGCCAGCAATGACAGGGTCGATGGCTACACCTTC; cdr3_aa: CASNDRVDGYTF
d_call: TRBD2; clone_size: many; v_call: TRBV7-3; j_call: TRBJ2-2; cdr3_nt: TGTGCCAGCAGCCCCCTCGGACTAGCGGTACATCCGAACACCGGGGAGCTGTTTTTT; cdr3_aa: CASSPLGLAVHPNTGELFF
d_call: TRBD1; clone_size: few; v_call: TRBV7-9; j_call: TRBJ1-2; cdr3_nt: TGTGCCAGCAGCCTCTCGGGACAGGCGACTAACTATGGCTACACCTTC; cdr3_aa: CASSLSGQATNYGYTF
d_call: TRBD2; clone_size: NA; v_call: TRBV6-6; j_call: TRBJ2-2; cdr3_nt: TGTGCCATAGGGGCTAGCGGGGGACGAAGCACCGGGGAGCTGTTTTTT; cdr3_aa: CAIGASGGRSTGELFF
d_call: NA; clone_size: NA; v_call: TRBV12-3/TRBV12-4; j_call: TRBJ2-3; cdr3_nt: TGTGCCAGCAGTTTAGGACAGTTTACAGATACGCAGTATTTT; cdr3_aa: CASSLGQFTDTQYF
d_call: TRBD2; clone_size: few; v_call: TRBV7-6; j_call: TRBJ2-1; cdr3_nt: TGTGCCAGCAGCAAACTAGCGGGGGGGTGGAATGAGCAGTTCTTC; cdr3_aa: CASSKLAGGWNEQFF
d_call: NA; clone_size: few; v_call: TRBV29-1; j_call: TRBJ2-1; cdr3_nt: TGCAGCGTTCCTAGGGGGGTCTACCTATACAATGAGCAGTTCTTC; cdr3_aa: CSVPRGVYLYNEQFF
d_call: NA; clone_size: NA; v_call: TRBV20-1; j_call: TRBJ2-7; cdr3_nt: TGCAGTCCCAGGGGAGGGGACTCCTACGAGCAGTACTTC; cdr3_aa: CSPRGGDSYEQYF
d_call: NA; clone_size: NA; v_call: TRBV7-6; j_call: TRBJ2-5; cdr3_nt: TGTGCCAGCAGCTCGGCCCCCAGTGGGGGTGGAGAGACCCAGTACTTC; cdr3_aa: CASSSAPSGGGETQYF
d_call: TRBD1; clone_size: many; v_call: TRBV27; j_call: TRBJ2-2; cdr3_nt: TGTGCCAGCAGTCCGAGGGACAGCCACCCCGGGGAGCTGTTTTTT; cdr3_aa: CASSPRDSHPGELFF
d_call: NA; clone_size: NA; v_call: TRBV4-1; j_call: TRBJ2-2; cdr3_nt: TGCGCCAGCAGCCAGCATATGAACACCGGGGAGCTGTTTTTT; cdr3_aa: CASSQHMNTGELFF